This TCR beta chain was documented in a study of PD-1 blockade in classical Hodgkin lymphoma. The time point denotes: cycle 4 day 1 (C4D1), after less than seven weeks of nivolumab. All patients relapsed after autologous stem cell transplantation, and brentuximab vedotin exposure varied. The ends were cut back, 0 bases at V and 6 bases at J, with 17 bases in the middle. Germline V lookup: CDR1 SGHRS, CDR2 YFSETQ. This CDR3 is 16 amino acids long. TCRdb keeps only in-frame clones here, not all; method: immunoSEQ multiplex PCR. The sample has tens of thousands of clones, roughly 78% seen once. The rearrangement links TRBV5-1 to TRBJ2-3; D not resolved. The sequencing here drew on peripheral blood mononuclear cells (PBMCs), taken before the fourth cycle of nivolumab. This TCR was sampled from a human donor with classical Hodgkin lymphoma. CDR3 residues: CASSLVGPKSMDTQYF. The DNA of the CDR3 is TGCGCCAGCAGCTTGGTAGGGCCAAAGAGTATGGATACGCAGTATTTT.